Listed below are T cell receptor beta chains from one sample, sequenced in a study of blood T cell repertoires in COVID-19. This table comes from immunoSEQ multiplex PCR, and its TCRdb copy is limited to in-frame clones, with some not included. The profile shows over 150,000 clones, approximately 85% of them singletons. The material sequenced was peripheral blood. The receptors were gathered from a man in his 60s with COVID-19, enrolled during active disease. CDR3s include the opening cysteine and the closing phenylalanine or tryptophan. The D gene is left open where the match is weak. The size entry is marked missing in some rows and otherwise reads once, few, many or a size class.

j_gene,v_gene,abundance,d_gene,CDR3aa,CDR3nt
TRBJ2-1,TRBV28,once,TRBD1,CASSWGDRDTGEQFF,TGTGCCAGCAGTTGGGGGGACAGGGACACAGGCGAGCAGTTCTTC
TRBJ2-1,TRBV5-1,NA,TRBD2,CASSLSPGTSINEQFF,TGCGCCAGCAGCTTATCACCCGGGACTAGCATCAATGAGCAGTTCTTC
TRBJ2-1,TRBV11-2,few,TRBD2,CASSLAGGRHEQFF,TGTGCCAGCAGCTTAGCCGGCGGGAGGCACGAGCAGTTCTTC
TRBJ1-2,TRBV6-1,NA,NA,CASSEAWGGYGYTF,TGTGCCAGCAGTGAAGCATGGGGGGGCTATGGCTACACCTTC
TRBJ1-5,TRBV6-5,NA,NA,CASSYSPRGSQPQHF,TGTGCCAGCAGTTACTCGCCGAGGGGGAGTCAGCCCCAGCATTTT
TRBJ1-5,TRBV6-5,NA,TRBD1,CASRLGTGRYQPQHF,TGTGCCAGCAGGCTAGGGACAGGGAGGTATCAGCCCCAGCATTTT
TRBJ2-7,TRBV18,NA,NA,CASSRNRDEQYF,TGTGCCAGCTCACGTAACAGGGACGAGCAGTACTTC
TRBJ2-2,TRBV20-1,NA,TRBD2,CSASTIAGNTGELFF,TGCAGTGCTAGTACTATAGCGGGGAACACCGGGGAGCTGTTTTTT
TRBJ1-5,TRBV27,once,NA,CASSLVSNQPQHF,TGTGCCAGCAGTCTGGTGAGTAATCAGCCCCAGCATTTT
TRBJ2-7,TRBV5-4,NA,TRBD1,CASSLAWDYLTGSNEQYF,TGTGCCAGCAGCTTGGCCTGGGATTATCTGACAGGGTCCAACGAGCAGTACTTC